This T cell receptor (beta chain) appears in the sequencing data of a study of blood T cell repertoires in COVID-19. Participant-reported clinical history was the basis for cohort assignment. Data came from immunoSEQ multiplex PCR; TCRdb stores just in-frame clones and leaves some out. The sample includes 140,000 or so clones, around four fifths of them seen just once. J was trimmed by 5 bases and V by 7 bases; bases with no gene match: 12. The V gene's germline CDR1 is SEHNR and CDR2 FQNEAQ (reference sequence). The CDR3 contains 17 residues. The J gene is TRBJ2-2, the V gene TRBV7-9, with 11 bases fitting TRBD1. The source is a woman between 40 and 50 years old who had recovered from COVID-19. The sequenced sample consisted of PBMCs or T cells enriched from blood (not recorded which). The DNA of the CDR3 is TGTGCCAGCATCCCCCCCACCGGACAGGGGGCGACCGGGGAGCTGTTTTTT. Protein sequence: CASIPPTGQGATGELFF.